This entry lists 8 T cell receptor beta chains sequenced from one sample in a study of T cell responses to AZD1222 COVID-19 vaccine. TCRdb's copy holds only in-frame clones and misses some; the assay was immunoSEQ multiplex PCR. The data contain about 72,000 clones, around 86% of them singletons. The sequencing used peripheral blood, collected on day 0 of AZD1222 vaccination. The receptors stem from an adult in good health.

The rearrangement links TRBV5-1 to TRBJ2-5, with D possibly called TRBD1 or TRBD2 (5 bases each). Trimming removed 3 bases from V and 4 bases from J, with 10 bases in between. The CDR3 has 13 residues. CDR1 is SGHRS, CDR2 YFSETQ, per germline. The CDR3 bases are TGCGCCAGCAGCTATTATGGGGGAGAGACCCAGTACTTC. This codes for CASSYYGGETQYF.

The J gene is TRBJ2-3, the V gene TRBV18; possible D gene TRBD2, 6 bases. Germline values: CDR1 KGHSH, CDR2 LQKENI. V lost 3 bases to trimming and J lost 15 bases, with 19 bases between them. This CDR3 region has 13 residues. DNA for the CDR3: TGTGCCAGCTCACCGGGGGGAGAGTCTTCTCCCTATTTT. This sequence encodes CASSPGGESSPYF.

Comment on this clone: The same CDR3 can be traced to other DNA sequences in this sample. The chain is built from TRBV27 and TRBJ2-1; perhaps TRBD1 as D (7 bases). CDR3 size: 17 residues. The germline V gene has CDR1 MNHEY and CDR2 SMNVEV (reference sequence). Trimming left V 3 bases short and J 5 bases short, with 20 bases between. The CDR3 DNA follows: TGTGCCAGCAGTTTTAAACGGACACAGGGGAGGCACAATGAGCAGTTCTTC. Its protein is CASSFKRTQGRHNEQFF.

V usage is TRBV7-9 and J usage is TRBJ2-1; perhaps TRBD1 as D (6 bases). This CDR3 is built from 14 residues. V lost 6 bases and J 3 bases, leaving 12 bases between the germline ends. CDR1 and CDR2 (germline): SEHNR, FQNEAQ (reference sequence). In DNA, the CDR3 is TGTGCCAGCAGTGGACAGAGAGACTACAATGAGCAGTTCTTC. Residues: CASSGQRDYNEQFF.

The rearrangement links TRBV5-5 to TRBJ2-1; D ambiguous. Germline V gene lookup returns CDR1 SGHKS and CDR2 YYEKEE (reference sequence). The V gene lost 3 bases and the J gene lost 0 bases, with 7 bases spanning the gap. CDR3 size: 14 residues. In nucleotides, the CDR3 is TGTGCCAGCAGCTCTGAGGTCTCCTACAATGAGCAGTTCTTC. Its translation is CASSSEVSYNEQFF.

J is TRBJ2-1 and V is TRBV30; the match to TRBD1 covers 9 bases. The germline V gene has CDR1 GTSNPN and CDR2 SVGIG (reference sequence). This CDR3 comprises 15 residues. Germline trimming cut 8 bases from V and 2 bases from J; bases unmatched to any gene: 10. The CDR3 sequence: CAVGAGTGTYNEQFF. The CDR3 bases are TGTGCCGTAGGTGCCGGGACAGGGACCTACAATGAGCAGTTCTTC.

The chain employs TRBV7-2 and TRBJ2-7; D is ambiguous. The CDR3 is made up of 17 amino acids. CDR1 is SGHTA, CDR2 FQGNSA, per germline. Between the trimmed V and J ends, which lost 3 bases and 3 bases, there was a span of 21 bases. The CDR3 sequence: CASSLRAPRFGNYEQYF. The DNA for the CDR3 is TGTGCCAGCAGCTTGCGTGCCCCCCGGTTCGGAAACTACGAGCAGTACTTC.

CDR3 in amino acids: CASSRLNDQPQHF. The CDR3 coding sequence is TGTGCCAGCAGCCGACTGAACGATCAGCCCCAGCATTTT. This chain uses TRBV7-9 with TRBJ1-5, with D unresolved. Between the trimmed V and J ends, which lost 5 bases and 5 bases, there was a span of 10 bases. The CDR3 totals 13 residues. Germline V gene lookup returns CDR1 SEHNR and CDR2 FQNEAQ (reference sequence).